This T cell receptor beta chain is drawn from a study of glioma-infiltrating T cells after dendritic cell vaccination. Using immunoSEQ multiplex PCR, the repertoire was profiled, and TCRdb retains in-frame clones only, with some absent. The table has about 90,000 clones, 80% to 85% seen once; the top ten hold roughly 6.8%. CDR3 size: 14 residues. Trimming cost V 0 bases and J 3 bases, with 10 bases left between them. Germline V gives CDR1 SGHRS, CDR2 YFSETQ. Specified time point: after dendritic cell vaccination, including at tumor progression/relapse. Blood PBMC samples: pre-vaccination, two weeks post third vaccination, and at tumor progression.

J is TRBJ2-7 and V is TRBV5-1; D perhaps matches TRBD1 (5 bases). The sample in question was blood, obtained after dendritic cell vaccination. The sequence was obtained from a human donor with glioblastoma. The CDR3 coding sequence is TGCGCCAGCAGCTTGGAGGCAGGGCTCTACGAGCAGTACTTC. Translation: CASSLEAGLYEQYF.